These 25 T cell receptor beta chains were sequenced from one sample in a study of T-cell reconstitution after alpha-beta-depleted transplantation in children. A library of TCRbeta sequences, prepared with unique molecular identifiers, was generated. TCRdb re-derived calls from the PCR reads in MiXCR, one entry per CDR3 protein. The data contain 440,000 or so distinct CDR3 sequences, 11% of them singletons. Sequenced here: PBMCs from the stem cell graft donor, sampled from the stem cell graft. These TCRs come from a human donor who donated a stem cell graft to a child with acute myeloid leukemia.

To note about this clonotype: A much larger clone lies one base from this, so it may be a read error. The chain has TRBV20-1 and TRBJ2-6, with 7 bases fitting TRBD1. Germline V gene data show CDR1 as DFQATT and CDR2 as SNEGSKA (reference sequence). This CDR3 is built from 15 residues. The trim removed 4 bases at V and 6 bases at J, leaving 9 bases unmatched. The CDR3 here is CSATQTGVEANVLTF. The CDR3 DNA follows: TGCAGTGCTACCCAAACAGGGGTAGAGGCCAACGTCCTGACTTTC.

This clonotype has more than one count but fewer than ten. The gene calls are TRBV7-2 and TRBJ1-2; D uncertain. Deletions cut 7 bases from V and 6 bases from J, with 18 bases between. The CDR3 length is 14 residues. The germline gives CDR1 SGHTA, CDR2 FQGNSA. CDR3 sequence (DNA): TGTGCCAGCACGAGGGCGTTTGGTGGGGATGGCTACACCTTC. Protein sequence: CASTRAFGGDGYTF.

The chain uses TRBV28 and TRBJ2-1; tentatively, D is TRBD1 (5 bases). Germline V lookup: CDR1 MDHEN, CDR2 SYDVKM. CDR3 length equals 15 residues. Trimming removed 2 bases at V and 5 bases at J, with 13 bases between. DNA of the CDR3: TGTGCCAGCAGTTTAAGGACACTTGGCAACAATGAGCAGTTCTTC. The encoded protein is CASSLRTLGNNEQFF.

Only a few counts were recorded for this clonotype. V gene TRBV12-5 combines with J gene TRBJ2-5, with TRBD2 matching 10 bases. V lost 7 bases to trimming and J lost 5 bases; unmatched junction nucleotides: 10. The CDR3 runs to 15 residues. Germline assignment: CDR1 LGHNT and CDR2 FRNRAP. CDR3 DNA sequence: TGTGCTAGTGAAAGTTCCAGCGGGGGGGACGAGACCCAGTACTTC. It translates to CASESSSGGDETQYF. Variable domain in full (rest from reference TRBV12-5 and TRBJ2-5): DARVTQTPRHKVTEMGQEVTMRCQPILGHNTVFWYRQTMMQGLELLAYFRNRAPLDDSGMPKDRFSAEMPDATLATLKIQPSEPRDSAVYFCASESSSGGDETQYFGPGTRLLVL.

This chain connects TRBV6-1 to TRBJ2-4, with D possibly TRBD2 on 6 matching bases. The CDR3 has 16 amino acids. Between the trimmed V and J ends, which lost 5 bases and 1 base, there was a span of 15 bases. CDR1 is MNHNS, CDR2 SASEGT, per germline. The CDR3 DNA reads as TGTGCCAGCAGTCCAGGGACTCCTATGGCCAAAAACATTCAGTACTTC. Encoded protein: CASSPGTPMAKNIQYF.

This clonotype has just a few counts. The chain combines TRBV7-9 with TRBJ1-5, with unresolved D. Trimming cost V 5 bases and J 5 bases, with 10 bases left between them. This CDR3 contains 13 residues. CDR1 is SEHNR, CDR2 FQNEAQ, per germline (reference sequence). For the CDR3, the DNA is TGTGCCAGCAGCCCGGGCCACGATCAGCCCCAGCATTTT. Residues: CASSPGHDQPQHF.

The table lists this clonotype with a few counts. This rearrangement joins TRBV10-3 to TRBJ2-3, with D possibly being TRBD2 (6 bases). This CDR3 spans 17 amino acids. Germline assignment: CDR1 ENHRY and CDR2 SYGVKD. Trimming took 2 bases from V and 7 from J, leaving 22 bases between them. Here the CDR3 reads CAISESAGRYRVHTQYF. CDR3 nucleotides: TGTGCCATCAGTGAGAGCGCGGGACGGTACCGGGTACATACGCAGTATTTT.

The CDR3 loop reads CSDGLAGGYEQFF. The DNA for the CDR3 is TGCAGCGACGGACTAGCGGGAGGGTATGAGCAGTTCTTC. The gene calls are TRBV29-1 and TRBJ2-1, with 15 bases that match TRBD2. Germline-derived CDR1 and CDR2 are SQVTM and ANQGSEA. The CDR3 contains 13 residues. Losses at the gene ends were 7 bases for V and 8 bases for J; bases not matched to a gene: 3.

This clonotype occurred a few times. The V and J genes are TRBV24-1 and TRBJ2-2; D may match TRBD1 or TRBD2 (5 bases each). From germline, CDR1 is KGHDR and CDR2 SFDVKD. The CDR3 is 14 residues long. The ends were cut back, 3 bases at V and 4 bases at J, with 8 bases in the middle. The CDR3 bases are TGTGCCACCAGTGATCGGGGCCTCACCGGGGAGCTGTTTTTT. Translated, it gives CATSDRGLTGELFF.

This chain links TRBV29-1 with TRBJ1-5; the D is unclear. Germline CDR1 is SQVTM and CDR2 is ANQGSEA. The CDR3 consists of 12 residues. The germline V and J ends were trimmed by 6 bases and 3 bases, with 9 bases remaining between them. CDR3 sequence: CSVGFDNQPQHF. The CDR3 DNA is TGCAGCGTGGGATTTGACAATCAGCCCCAGCATTTT. Filled out from reference TRBV29-1 and TRBJ1-5, the complete variable domain reads SAVISQKPSRDICQRGTSLTIQCQVDSQVTMMFWYRQQPGQSLTLIATANQGSEATYESGFVIDKFPISRPNLTFSTLTVSNMSPEDSSIYLCSVGFDNQPQHFGDGTRLSIL.

This clonotype was seen only a few times. The V and J genes are TRBV4-1 and TRBJ1-1; D remains unclear. The germline gives CDR1 MGHRA, CDR2 YSYEKL. V was pared by 3 bases and J by 1 base, with 12 bases between. The CDR3 loop spans 15 amino acids. DNA of the CDR3: TGCGCCAGCAGCCAGCCCCCTCGGAGGAACACTGAAGCTTTCTTT. Residues: CASSQPPRRNTEAFF.

The chain recombines TRBV7-6 with TRBJ2-2, with TRBD2 as a possible D gene (7 bases). The germline gives CDR1 SGHVS, CDR2 FNYEAQ. There are 17 residues in the CDR3. V was trimmed by 4 bases and J by 0 bases, leaving 15 bases between them. CDR3 protein: CASSSLLRGPNTGELFF. In DNA form, the CDR3 reads TGTGCCAGCAGCTCTCTCCTGCGGGGGCCGAACACCGGGGAGCTGTTTTTT. The entire variable domain, with the rest obtained from reference TRBV7-6 and TRBJ2-2, is as follows: GAGVSQSPRYKVTKRGQDVALRCDPISGHVSLYWYRQALGQGPEFLTYFNYEAQQDKSGLPNDRFSAERPEGSISTLTIQRTEQRDSAMYRCASSSLLRGPNTGELFFGEGSRLTVL.

This clonotype came up many times. The V gene is TRBV20-1, the J gene TRBJ2-2; no firm D call. The V and J ends lost 5 bases and 0 bases respectively, with 7 bases between them. The CDR3 covers 13 residues. Germline V gene lookup returns CDR1 DFQATT and CDR2 SNEGSKA (reference sequence). CDR3 amino acids: CSAVGSNTGELFF. The DNA of the CDR3 is TGCAGTGCTGTGGGGTCGAACACCGGGGAGCTGTTTTTT.

The chain carries TRBV29-1 and TRBJ1-1; D is unclear. CDR1 SQVTM and CDR2 ANQGSEA come from the germline V gene. The CDR3 covers 13 residues. Trimming removed 4 bases at V and 1 base at J, with 10 bases between. In DNA, the CDR3 is TGCAGCGTTGTAGGCAGGAGGAACACTGAAGCTTTCTTT. It translates to CSVVGRRNTEAFF.

This clonotype was detected ten times or more. The chain recombines TRBV20-1 with TRBJ2-5; no firm D call. The CDR3 is made up of 11 amino acids. The ends were cut back, 0 bases at V and 5 bases at J, with 4 bases in the middle. CDR1 is DFQATT and CDR2 is SNEGSKA in the germline V gene (reference sequence). This CDR3 reads CSARDSETQYF. CDR3 in DNA: TGCAGTGCTAGAGATAGTGAGACCCAGTACTTC.

In this sample, this clonotype turned up a few times. An end of the junction differs from the germline gene, which may be a read error. This chain connects TRBV7-7 to TRBJ2-3; TRBD1 agrees at 8 bases. The CDR3 totals 16 residues. Looked up from germline, CDR1 is SSHAT and CDR2 is FNYEAQ (reference sequence). The CDR3 sequence: CASSLGARGPEDTQYF. In DNA, the CDR3 is TGTGCTAGCAGCTTAGGGGCCAGGGGGCCTGAAGATACGCAGTATTTT.

The rearrangement links TRBV7-2 to TRBJ2-2, with 7 bases aligning to TRBD2. The CDR3 is made up of 15 amino acids. Germline assignment: CDR1 SGHTA and CDR2 FQGNSA. With 3 bases clipped from V and 4 bases from J, the junction kept 5 bases outside the gene matches. The CDR3 protein is CASSLGTILTGELFF. The CDR3 coding sequence is TGTGCCAGCAGCTTGGGGACTATTCTCACCGGGGAGCTGTTTTTT.

The V gene is TRBV13, the J gene TRBJ2-3; 10 nucleotides agree with TRBD1. This CDR3 region has 17 residues. V lost 6 bases, J lost 2 bases, and 11 bases stayed unmatched. Germline V gene lookup returns CDR1 PRHDT and CDR2 FYEKMQ (reference sequence). The CDR3: CASSSSGTGVFTDTQYF. The CDR3 DNA reads as TGTGCCAGCAGTTCCTCAGGGACAGGGGTTTTCACAGATACGCAGTATTTT.

There are many counts of this clonotype. The rearrangement joins TRBV2 to TRBJ1-6; possible D gene TRBD1, 6 bases. Germline values: CDR1 SNHLY, CDR2 FYNNEI. V was clipped by 6 bases and J by 6 bases, with 18 bases between them. The CDR3 totals 16 residues. The CDR3 protein is CASSPGTRGGNSPLHF. As DNA, the CDR3 is TGTGCCAGCAGCCCCGGGACAAGAGGGGGTAATTCACCCCTCCACTTT.

This clonotype has only a few counts. The chain couples TRBV11-1 to TRBJ2-7, with 9 bases identical to TRBD1. The CDR3 is 15 residues long. After removal of 5 bases from V and 5 bases from J, the junction contained 10 bases not matched to a gene. CDR1 and CDR2 from the germline V gene are SGHAT and FQDESV (reference sequence). The CDR3: CASSQPGQGSNEQYF. The CDR3 DNA sequence: TGTGCCAGCAGCCAACCGGGACAGGGTTCCAACGAGCAGTACTTC.

This clonotype has just a few counts. The chain links TRBV20-1 to TRBJ2-1, with 12 bases identical to TRBD2. There are 18 residues in the CDR3. Germline CDR1 is DFQATT and CDR2 is SNEGSKA (reference sequence). V shed 1 base, J shed 3 bases, and the junction held 10 bases outside the gene matches. This chain's CDR3 is CSARAPGLAGGIYNEQFF. CDR3 DNA sequence: TGCAGTGCTAGAGCCCCGGGACTAGCGGGTGGGATCTACAATGAGCAGTTCTTC.

A few counts support this clonotype. The chain employs TRBV25-1 and TRBJ1-5; 11 bases line up with TRBD1. CDR3 length equals 17 residues. From germline, CDR1 is MGHDK and CDR2 SYGVNS. Trimming took 7 bases from V and 2 from J; bases not matched to a gene: 10. The CDR3 sequence: CASTPRDRGFGNQPQHF. The CDR3 DNA reads TGTGCCAGCACTCCCCGGGACAGGGGGTTTGGCAATCAGCCCCAGCATTTT.

This clonotype was detected only a few times. The chain recombines TRBV9 with TRBJ1-1, with D perhaps TRBD1 (5 bases). This CDR3 region has 14 residues. Germline V CDR1 and CDR2: SGDLS, YYNGEE. V was trimmed by 2 bases and J by 4 bases, leaving 12 bases between them. This chain's CDR3 is CASSVGGLSTEAFF. The CDR3 DNA reads as TGTGCCAGCAGCGTGGGGGGATTGAGCACTGAAGCTTTCTTT.

V and J are TRBV18 and TRBJ2-3; a weak D match, TRBD1 (7 bases). The germline CDR1 and CDR2 sequences are KGHSH and LQKENI. This CDR3 region has 15 residues. V was clipped by 6 bases and J by 4 bases, with 17 bases between them. The CDR3, as DNA: TGTGCCAGCTCTACCGCGGACAGGAGGGCAGATACGCAGTATTTT. This sequence encodes CASSTADRRADTQYF.

At least ten counts were recorded for this clonotype. The V and J genes are TRBV5-1 and TRBJ2-1; 9 nucleotides match TRBD2. Germline V gives CDR1 SGHRS, CDR2 YFSETQ. V gave up 1 base and J gave up 3 bases; unmatched junction bases: 5. The CDR3 is made up of 16 amino acids. Here the CDR3 reads CASSLRASGVYNEQFF. CDR3 bases: TGCGCCAGCAGCTTGAGGGCTAGCGGGGTCTACAATGAGCAGTTCTTC.